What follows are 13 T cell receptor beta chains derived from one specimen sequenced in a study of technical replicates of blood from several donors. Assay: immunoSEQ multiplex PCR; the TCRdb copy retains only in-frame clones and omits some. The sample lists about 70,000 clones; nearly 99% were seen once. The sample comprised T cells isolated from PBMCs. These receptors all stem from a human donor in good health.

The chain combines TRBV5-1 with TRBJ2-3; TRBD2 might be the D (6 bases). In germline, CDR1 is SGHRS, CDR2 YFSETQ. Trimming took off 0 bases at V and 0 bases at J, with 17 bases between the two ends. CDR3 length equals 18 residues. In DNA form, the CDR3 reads TGCGCCAGCAGCTTGGAGGGACTCCTACACCTTAGCACAGATACGCAGTATTTT. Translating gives CASSLEGLLHLSTDTQYF.

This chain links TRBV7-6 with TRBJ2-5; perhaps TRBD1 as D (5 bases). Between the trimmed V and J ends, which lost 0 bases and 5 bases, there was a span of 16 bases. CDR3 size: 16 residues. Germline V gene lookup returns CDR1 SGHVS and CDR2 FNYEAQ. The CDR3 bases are TGTGCCAGCAGCTTAGCGCGCAGGGAATTGTCGGAGACCCAGTACTTC. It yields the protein CASSLARRELSETQYF.

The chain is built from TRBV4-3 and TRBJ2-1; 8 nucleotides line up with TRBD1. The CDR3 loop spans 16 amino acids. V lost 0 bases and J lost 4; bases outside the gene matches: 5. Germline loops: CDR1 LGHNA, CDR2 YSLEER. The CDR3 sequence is CASSQEDRGYYNEQFF. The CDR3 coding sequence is TGCGCCAGCAGCCAAGAAGACAGGGGATATTACAATGAGCAGTTCTTC.

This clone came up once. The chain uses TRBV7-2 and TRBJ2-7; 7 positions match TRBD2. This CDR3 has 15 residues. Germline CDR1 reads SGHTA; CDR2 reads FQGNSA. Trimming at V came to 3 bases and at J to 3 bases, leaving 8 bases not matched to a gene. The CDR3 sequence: CASSFGVGRNYEQYF. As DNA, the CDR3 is TGTGCCAGCAGCTTCGGTGTCGGGAGGAACTACGAGCAGTACTTC.

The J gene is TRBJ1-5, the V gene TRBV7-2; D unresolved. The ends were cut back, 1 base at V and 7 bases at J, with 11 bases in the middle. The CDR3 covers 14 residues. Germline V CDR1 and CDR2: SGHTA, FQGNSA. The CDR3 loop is CASSLVAGYQPQHF. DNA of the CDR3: TGTGCCAGCAGCTTAGTAGCGGGATACCAGCCCCAGCATTTT.

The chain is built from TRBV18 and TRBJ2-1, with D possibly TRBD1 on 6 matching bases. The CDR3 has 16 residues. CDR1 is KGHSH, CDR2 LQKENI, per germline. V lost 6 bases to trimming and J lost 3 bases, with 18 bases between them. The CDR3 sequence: CASSRLRGDYYNEQFF. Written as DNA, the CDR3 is TGTGCCAGCTCGCGCCTCAGGGGAGACTACTACAATGAGCAGTTCTTC.

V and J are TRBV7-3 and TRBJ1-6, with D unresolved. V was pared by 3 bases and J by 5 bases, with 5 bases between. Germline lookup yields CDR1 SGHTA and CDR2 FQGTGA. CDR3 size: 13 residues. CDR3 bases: TGTGCCAGCAGCTTCTCTGATAATTCACCCCTCCACTTT. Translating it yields CASSFSDNSPLHF.

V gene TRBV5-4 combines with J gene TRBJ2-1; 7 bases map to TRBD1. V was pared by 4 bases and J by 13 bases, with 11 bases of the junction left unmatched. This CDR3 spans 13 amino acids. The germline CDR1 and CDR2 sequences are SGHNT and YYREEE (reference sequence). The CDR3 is CASSITPGQTQFF. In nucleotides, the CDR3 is TGTGCCAGCAGCATAACCCCGGGACAGACTCAGTTCTTC.

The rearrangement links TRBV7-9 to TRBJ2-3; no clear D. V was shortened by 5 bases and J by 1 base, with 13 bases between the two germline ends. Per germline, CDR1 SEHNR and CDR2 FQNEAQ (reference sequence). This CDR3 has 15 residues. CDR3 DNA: TGTGCCAGCAGCGTATACGCGGCGGGCACAGATACGCAGTATTTT. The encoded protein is CASSVYAAGTDTQYF.

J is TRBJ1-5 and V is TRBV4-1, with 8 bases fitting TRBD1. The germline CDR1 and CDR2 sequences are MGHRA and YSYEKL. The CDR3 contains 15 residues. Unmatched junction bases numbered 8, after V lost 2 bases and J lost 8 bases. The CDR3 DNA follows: TGCGCCAGCAGCCAATCAGGCAGGGGGCTCGAGCCCCAGCATTTT. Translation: CASSQSGRGLEPQHF.

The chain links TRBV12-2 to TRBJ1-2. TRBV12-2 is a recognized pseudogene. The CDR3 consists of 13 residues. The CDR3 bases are TGTGCAAGTCGCTTACTACCCTCTAATGGCTACACCTTC. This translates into CASRLLPSNGYTF.

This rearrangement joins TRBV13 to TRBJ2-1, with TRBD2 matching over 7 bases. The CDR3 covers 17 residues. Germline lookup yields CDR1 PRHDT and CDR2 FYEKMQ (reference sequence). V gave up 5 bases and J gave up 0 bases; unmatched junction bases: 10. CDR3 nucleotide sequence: TGTGCCAGCAGCCAGACGGGGCCGGGAGGCTCCTACAATGAGCAGTTCTTC. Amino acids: CASSQTGPGGSYNEQFF.

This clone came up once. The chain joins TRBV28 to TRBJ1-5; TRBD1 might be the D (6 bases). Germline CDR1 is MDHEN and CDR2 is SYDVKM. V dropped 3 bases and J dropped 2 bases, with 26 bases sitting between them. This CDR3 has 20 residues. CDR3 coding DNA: TGTGCCAGCAGTTTCCCTCCCCCCCCCTACAGGGTAAGCCGCAATCAGCCCCAGCATTTT. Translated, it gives CASSFPPPPYRVSRNQPQHF.